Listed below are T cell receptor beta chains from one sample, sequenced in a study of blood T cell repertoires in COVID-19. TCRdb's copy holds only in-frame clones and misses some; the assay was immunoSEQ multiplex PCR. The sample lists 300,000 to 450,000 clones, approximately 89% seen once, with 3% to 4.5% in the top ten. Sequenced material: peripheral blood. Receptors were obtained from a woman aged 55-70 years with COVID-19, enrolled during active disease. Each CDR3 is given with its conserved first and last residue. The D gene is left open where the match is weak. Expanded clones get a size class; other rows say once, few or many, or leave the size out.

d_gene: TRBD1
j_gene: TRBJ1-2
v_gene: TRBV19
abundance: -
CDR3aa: CASSMSRQGPYGYTF
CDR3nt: TGTGCCAGTAGTATGTCTCGACAGGGACCTTATGGCTACACCTTC

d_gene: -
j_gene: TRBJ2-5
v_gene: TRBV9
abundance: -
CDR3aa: CASSVGLTARWETQYF
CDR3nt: TGTGCCAGCAGCGTAGGGTTGACAGCCAGGTGGGAGACCCAGTACTTC

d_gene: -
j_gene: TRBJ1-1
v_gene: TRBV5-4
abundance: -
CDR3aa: CASSFGSEAFF
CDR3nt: TGTGCCAGCAGCTTCGGGAGTGAAGCTTTCTTT

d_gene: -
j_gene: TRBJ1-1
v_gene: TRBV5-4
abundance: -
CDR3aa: CASSIDRHTEAFF
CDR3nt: TGTGCCAGCAGCATAGACAGGCACACTGAAGCTTTCTTT

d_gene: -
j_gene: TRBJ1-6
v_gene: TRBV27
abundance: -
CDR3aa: CASSPADSSYNSPLHF
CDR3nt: TGTGCCAGCAGTCCCGCCGACAGCTCCTATAATTCACCCCTCCACTTT

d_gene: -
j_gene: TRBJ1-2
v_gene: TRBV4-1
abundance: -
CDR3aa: CASGGTGDYGYTF
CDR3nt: TGCGCCAGCGGGGGGACGGGCGACTATGGCTACACCTTC

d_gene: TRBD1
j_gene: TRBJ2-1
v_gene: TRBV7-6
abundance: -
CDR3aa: CASSLRTGSYNEQFF
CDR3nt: TGTGCCAGCAGCTTGAGGACAGGGTCCTACAATGAGCAGTTCTTC

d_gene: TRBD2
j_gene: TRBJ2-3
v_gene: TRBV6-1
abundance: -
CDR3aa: CASSGAGGPYTQYF
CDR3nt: TGTGCCAGCAGTGGAGCGGGGGGGCCATATACGCAGTATTTT

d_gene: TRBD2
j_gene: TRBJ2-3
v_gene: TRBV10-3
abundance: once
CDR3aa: CAIRGLREVDTQYF
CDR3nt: TGTGCCATCAGGGGACTTCGGGAGGTAGATACGCAGTATTTT

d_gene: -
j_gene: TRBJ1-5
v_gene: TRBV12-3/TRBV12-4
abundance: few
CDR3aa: CASTTEYRPQHF
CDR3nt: TGTGCCAGCACTACAGAGTACCGGCCCCAGCATTTT

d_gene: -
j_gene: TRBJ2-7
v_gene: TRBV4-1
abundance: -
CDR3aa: CASSQGPPGQGFYEQYF
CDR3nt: TGCGCCAGCAGCCAAGGCCCCCCCGGGCAGGGGTTCTACGAGCAGTACTTC

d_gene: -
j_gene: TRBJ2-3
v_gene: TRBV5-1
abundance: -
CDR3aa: CASSGGGLTDTQYF
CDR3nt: TGCGCCAGCAGTGGCGGGGGCCTCACAGATACGCAGTATTTT

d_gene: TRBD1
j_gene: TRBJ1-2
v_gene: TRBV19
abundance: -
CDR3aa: CASSPWDRDGYTF
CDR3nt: TGTGCCAGTAGTCCCTGGGACAGGGATGGCTACACCTTC

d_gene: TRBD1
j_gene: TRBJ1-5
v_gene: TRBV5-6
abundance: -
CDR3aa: CASSSSRQGFSNQPQHF
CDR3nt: TGTGCCAGCAGCTCCTCGAGACAGGGGTTTAGCAATCAGCCCCAGCATTTT

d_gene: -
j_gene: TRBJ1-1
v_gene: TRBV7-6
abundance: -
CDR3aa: CASSLLENTEAFF
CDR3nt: TGTGCCAGCAGCTTATTAGAGAACACTGAAGCTTTCTTT